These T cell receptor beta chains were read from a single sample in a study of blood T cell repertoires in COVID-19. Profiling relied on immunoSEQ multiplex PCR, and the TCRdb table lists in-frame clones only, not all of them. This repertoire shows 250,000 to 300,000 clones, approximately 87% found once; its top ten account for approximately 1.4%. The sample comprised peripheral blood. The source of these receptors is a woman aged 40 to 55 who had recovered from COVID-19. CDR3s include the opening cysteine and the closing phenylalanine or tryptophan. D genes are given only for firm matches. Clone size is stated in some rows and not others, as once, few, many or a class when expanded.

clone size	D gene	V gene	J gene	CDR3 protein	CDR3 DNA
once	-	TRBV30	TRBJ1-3	CAWSAGPASGNTIYF	TGTGCCTGGAGTGCTGGGCCGGCCTCTGGAAACACCATATATTTT
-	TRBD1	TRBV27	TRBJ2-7	CASSLFGQGKGEQYF	TGTGCCAGCAGTTTATTTGGACAGGGTAAGGGTGAGCAGTACTTC
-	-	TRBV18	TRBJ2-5	CASSPSDETQYF	TGTGCCAGCTCACCCAGCGATGAGACCCAGTACTTC
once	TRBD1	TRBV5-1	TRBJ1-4	CASSLTGAGEKLFF	TGCGCCAGCAGCTTGACAGGGGCTGGGGAAAAACTGTTTTTT
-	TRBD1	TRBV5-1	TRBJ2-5	CASSFSPGQGGETQYF	TGCGCCAGCAGCTTTTCTCCGGGACAGGGGGGAGAGACCCAGTACTTC
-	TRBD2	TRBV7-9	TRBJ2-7	CASTLAGRDTYEQYF	TGTGCCAGCACCCTAGCGGGCAGGGACACCTACGAGCAGTACTTC
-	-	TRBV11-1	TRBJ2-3	CASSLKGTDTQYF	TGTGCCAGCAGCTTAAAGGGGACAGATACGCAGTATTTT
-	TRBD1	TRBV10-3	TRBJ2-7	CATQGVSYEQYF	TGTGCCACGCAGGGGGTCTCCTACGAGCAGTACTTC
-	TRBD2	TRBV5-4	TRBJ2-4	CASSPQMTSSKNIQYF	TGTGCCAGCAGTCCGCAGATGACTAGCTCCAAAAACATTCAGTACTTC
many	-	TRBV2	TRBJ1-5	CASSDTYSNQPQHF	TGTGCCAGCAGTGACACCTATAGCAATCAGCCCCAGCATTTT